Below, 28 T cell receptor beta chains from the same sample are listed, as sequenced in a study of regulatory T cells in long-lasting Graves disease. Time point reported: persistent/refractory GD, antithyroid drugs over 5 years with positive TRAb. The authors made the TCR library using RNA they extracted from PBMCs. Through Arm-PCR of CDR3 regions and iRepertoire HTBI primers, TCR beta libraries were built. TCRdb redid the calling of the multiplex PCR reads with MiXCR, one entry per CDR3 protein. The table has 400,000 to 500,000 distinct CDR3 sequences, under 25% seen once. The material sequenced was peripheral blood mononuclear cells (PBMCs), taken when the disease was refractory, from a patient treated with antithyroid drugs. These receptors all stem from a female donor with Graves disease.

The chain's CDR3 is CAIRGTGVTGNEQFF. The DNA of the CDR3 is TGTGCCATCAGGGGGACAGGGGTAACGGGAAATGAGCAGTTCTTC. This chain uses TRBV10-3 with TRBJ2-1, with 10 bases that match TRBD1. The ends lost 6 bases at V and 7 bases at J; junction bases unmatched: 9. The CDR3 consists of 15 residues. Germline CDR1 ENHRY, CDR2 SYGVKD.

The V call is TRBV12-3 or TRBV12-4, the J call TRBJ1-2; TRBD1 might be the D (5 bases). The CDR3 is 14 amino acids. V was shortened by 0 bases and J by 6 bases, with 11 bases between the two germline ends. CDR3 sequence (DNA): TGTGCCAGCAGTTTAGCGGCAGGGAGACATGGCTACACCTTC. Amino acids: CASSLAAGRHGYTF.

The V gene is TRBV5-1, the J gene TRBJ2-7; 9 bases line up with TRBD1. Germline lookup yields CDR1 SGHRS and CDR2 YFSETQ. The ends lost 3 bases at V and 4 bases at J; junction bases unmatched: 5. The CDR3 runs to 14 residues. CDR3 sequence reads: CASSSLQGAYEQYF. DNA for the CDR3: TGCGCCAGCAGCTCACTACAGGGGGCGTACGAGCAGTACTTC.

The chain joins TRBV9 to TRBJ2-5, with TRBD2 matching 12 bases. The CDR3 has 19 amino acids. V dropped 0 bases and J dropped 4; count of bases not matched to a gene: 13. Germline assignment: CDR1 SGDLS and CDR2 YYNGEE. In DNA form, the CDR3 reads TGTGCCAGCAGCGTAGGGATTTTCGCTAGCGGGAGGGCGGGAGAGACCCAGTACTTC. It yields the protein CASSVGIFASGRAGETQYF.

This clonotype was observed at least ten times. The rearrangement joins TRBV28 to TRBJ1-1; D unclear. The CDR3 consists of 13 residues. Germline V CDR1 and CDR2: MDHEN, SYDVKM. V was shortened by 3 bases and J by 10 bases, with 15 bases between the two germline ends. The CDR3 DNA sequence: TGTGCCAGCAGTTTTCTTGCGGAGTCCCCAGCTTTCTTT. It yields the protein CASSFLAESPAFF.

This chain joins TRBV9 and TRBJ2-7; maybe TRBD2 (6 bases). CDR3 length: 14 amino acids. V lost 2 bases and J 7 bases, leaving 16 bases between the germline ends. Germline lookup yields CDR1 SGDLS and CDR2 YYNGEE. CDR3 in amino acids: CASSVSPGEPEQYF. The CDR3 DNA is TGTGCCAGCAGCGTCTCTCCGGGGGAACCGGAGCAGTACTTC.

V is TRBV28 and J is TRBJ2-5; TRBD2 matches 7 bases. This CDR3 spans 19 amino acids. CDR1 is MDHEN, CDR2 SYDVKM, per germline. V gave up 4 bases and J gave up 1 base; unmatched junction bases: 18. The CDR3 loop reads CASSYTPGFPGGRQETQYF. The DNA for the CDR3 is TGTGCCAGCAGTTATACCCCAGGGTTCCCGGGAGGACGCCAAGAGACCCAGTACTTC.

V and J are TRBV3-1 and TRBJ1-6; possibly TRBD1 for D (6 bases). The CDR3 totals 14 residues. The germline V and J ends were trimmed by 4 bases and 8 bases, with 12 bases remaining between them. Germline V gene sequence: CDR1 LGHDT, CDR2 YNNKEL (reference sequence). The CDR3 nucleotides read TGTGCCAGCAGCCCCCCGGGGGCAGATTCACCCCTCCACTTT. Translated, it gives CASSPPGADSPLHF.

Only one count was recorded for this clonotype. The rearrangement joins TRBV11-1 to TRBJ2-3; D gene uncertain. Germline lookup yields CDR1 SGHAT and CDR2 FQDESV (reference sequence). The CDR3 spans 15 residues. Between the trimmed V and J ends, which lost 1 base and 0 bases, there was a span of 8 bases. CDR3: CASSLESDSTDTQYF. CDR3 sequence (DNA): TGTGCCAGCAGCTTAGAGAGTGACAGCACAGATACGCAGTATTTT.

This clonotype occurred a few times. The chain links TRBV4-2 to TRBJ1-5, with D possibly matching TRBD1 (6 bases). The CDR3 length is 16 residues. Germline values: CDR1 LGHNA, CDR2 YNFKEQ. The V end lost 1 base, the J end lost 4 bases, and 14 bases lay between the germline ends. The CDR3 loop reads CASSQASGTPNQPQHF. For the CDR3, the DNA is TGTGCCAGCAGCCAAGCCTCCGGGACACCAAATCAGCCCCAGCATTTT.

The genes are TRBV3-1 and TRBJ1-1; no definite D call. The germline V gene encodes CDR1 LGHDT and CDR2 YNNKEL (reference sequence). Trimming removed 3 bases at V and 4 bases at J, with 6 bases between. The CDR3 consists of 12 residues. CDR3: CASSQGCTEAFF. CDR3 nucleotides: TGTGCCAGCAGCCAGGGGTGCACTGAAGCTTTCTTT.

In this sample, this clonotype turned up many times. V usage is TRBV6-5 and J usage is TRBJ2-2; TRBD1 or TRBD2 may be the D gene (5 bases each). The CDR3 loop spans 19 amino acids. The ends were cut back, 0 bases at V and 0 bases at J, with 17 bases in the middle. From germline, CDR1 is MNHEY and CDR2 SVGAGI. The CDR3 nucleotides read TGTGCCAGCAGTTACTCGATTCGTCGGCAGGGACCGAACACCGGGGAGCTGTTTTTT. Its translation: CASSYSIRRQGPNTGELFF.

The table lists this clonotype with many counts. The chain carries TRBV29-1 and TRBJ2-7, with D uncertain. The germline CDR1 and CDR2 sequences are SQVTM and ANQGSEA. The ends were cut back, 4 bases at V and 0 bases at J, with 7 bases in the middle. This CDR3 contains 12 residues. The CDR3 here is CSVVESSYEQYF. The CDR3 coding sequence is TGCAGCGTTGTGGAAAGCTCCTACGAGCAGTACTTC.

The gene calls are TRBV4-1 and TRBJ1-5, with D possibly matching TRBD1 (5 bases). The CDR3 consists of 16 residues. Between the trimmed V and J ends, which lost 1 base and 0 bases, there was a span of 10 bases. Germline loops: CDR1 MGHRA, CDR2 YSYEKL. DNA for the CDR3: TGCGCCAGCAGCCAAGGGGGCGAATATAGCAATCAGCCCCAGCATTTT. Amino acids: CASSQGGEYSNQPQHF.

V is TRBV14 and J is TRBJ2-5; 8 nucleotides match TRBD2. The V segment lost 3 bases and the J segment 7 bases; nucleotides outside the gene matches: 10. CDR3 size: 15 residues. CDR1 SGHDN and CDR2 FVKESK come from the germline V gene. In DNA, the CDR3 is TGTGCCAGCAGCCAGTCGAGCGGGAGATGGGTGACCCAGTACTTC. The encoded protein is CASSQSSGRWVTQYF.

The rearrangement joins TRBV19 to TRBJ1-5; TRBD1 aligns across 12 bases. J lost 6 bases, V lost 7 bases, and 4 bases had no gene match. CDR1 is LNHDA, CDR2 SQIVND, per germline (reference sequence). This CDR3 has 14 amino acids. The CDR3 spells CASTGTGGGQPQHF. CDR3 in DNA: TGTGCCAGTACCGGGACAGGGGGCGGTCAGCCCCAGCATTTT.

This rearrangement joins TRBV12-3 or TRBV12-4 to TRBJ1-1; maybe TRBD1 (5 bases). This CDR3 is built from 15 residues. The V end lost 8 bases, the J end lost 1 base, and 17 bases lay between the germline ends. CDR3 DNA: TGTGCCAGCGGGGGTCGGAGGAGAGGGAACACTGAAGCTTTCTTT. Translated, it gives CASGGRRRGNTEAFF.

The chain links TRBV20-1 to TRBJ1-2; D call uncertain. CDR1 and CDR2 (germline): DFQATT, SNEGSKA (reference sequence). CDR3 size: 9 residues. Trimming left V 5 bases short and J 13 bases short, with 11 bases between. Here the CDR3 reads CSAGVGFTF. The CDR3 DNA reads TGCAGTGCTGGGGTGGGGTTCACCTTC.

The chain joins TRBV29-1 to TRBJ2-7, with 10 nucleotides matching TRBD1. The CDR3 is made up of 15 amino acids. The germline V gene has CDR1 SQVTM and CDR2 ANQGSEA. The V segment lost 0 bases and the J segment 1 base; nucleotides outside the gene matches: 3. The CDR3, as DNA: TGCAGCGTTGAAGATGGGGACAGGGGTTCCTACGAGCAGTACTTC. It specifies CSVEDGDRGSYEQYF.

This clonotype occurred many times. The chain combines TRBV6-2 or TRBV6-3 with TRBJ2-5; 15 bases align to TRBD2. This CDR3 is built from 16 residues. Germline V gene data show CDR1 as MNHEY and CDR2 as SVGEGT. Trimming at V came to 4 bases and at J to 5 bases, leaving 5 bases not matched to a gene. CDR3 protein: CASSSGLAGGPETQYF. The CDR3 region has the DNA TGTGCCAGCAGTTCTGGACTAGCGGGAGGGCCGGAGACCCAGTACTTC.

This clonotype was observed many times. This sequence joins TRBV12-3 or TRBV12-4 and TRBJ2-5, with TRBD2 matching over 10 bases. The trim removed 2 bases at V and 1 base at J, leaving 4 bases unmatched. The length of the CDR3 is 16 residues. The CDR3 here is CASSLLAGDLQETQYF. CDR3 DNA sequence: TGTGCCAGCAGTTTACTAGCGGGGGACCTCCAAGAGACCCAGTACTTC.

The chain carries TRBV7-3 and TRBJ2-3, with D possibly being TRBD2 (6 bases). The CDR3 spans 16 residues. Germline CDR1 SGHTA, CDR2 FQGTGA. V shed 1 base and J shed 3 bases, with 14 bases lying between them. CDR3 in amino acids: CASSLMPAGSTDTQYF. CDR3 nucleotide sequence: TGTGCCAGCAGCTTAATGCCGGCGGGGTCTACAGATACGCAGTATTTT.

This clonotype was observed at least ten times. V gene TRBV28 combines with J gene TRBJ2-5, with 8 bases matching TRBD1. Germline V CDR1 and CDR2: MDHEN, SYDVKM. The V segment lost 5 bases and the J segment 1 base; nucleotides outside the gene matches: 12. CDR3 length: 17 residues. The CDR3 region is CASSRPGTGLSQETQYF. Written as DNA, the CDR3 is TGTGCCAGCAGTCGCCCCGGGACAGGCCTTTCCCAAGAGACCCAGTACTTC.

This clonotype was recorded at least ten times. This chain links TRBV10-3 with TRBJ1-1; the match to TRBD1 covers 7 bases. J lost 4 bases, V lost 2 bases, and 7 bases had no gene match. This CDR3 is 15 amino acids long. The germline CDR1 and CDR2 sequences are ENHRY and SYGVKD. CDR3 in amino acids: CAISEGGGGGTEAFF. CDR3 nucleotides: TGTGCCATCAGTGAGGGAGGGGGCGGAGGCACTGAAGCTTTCTTT.

There are many counts of this clonotype. This chain connects TRBV28 to TRBJ2-2; D is perhaps TRBD1 (6 bases). The CDR3 runs to 15 residues. Germline V gene lookup returns CDR1 MDHEN and CDR2 SYDVKM. V was cut by 3 bases and J by 6 bases, with 14 bases left in between. For the CDR3, the DNA is TGTGCCAGCAGTTTGGGGTGGACAGCGGCCGGGGAGCTGTTTTTT. The encoded protein is CASSLGWTAAGELFF.

V and J are TRBV19 and TRBJ1-5; possibly TRBD1 for D (5 bases). Germline CDR1 is LNHDA and CDR2 is SQIVND (reference sequence). The CDR3 loop spans 16 amino acids. The V and J ends lost 3 bases and 0 bases respectively, with 12 bases between them. DNA for the CDR3: TGTGCCAGTAGTATCAGGACATACGATAGCAATCAGCCCCAGCATTTT. Translating it yields CASSIRTYDSNQPQHF.

The table lists this clonotype with a few counts. This rearrangement joins TRBV10-3 to TRBJ2-2, with D possibly matching TRBD1 (5 bases). Germline lookup yields CDR1 ENHRY and CDR2 SYGVKD. V dropped 5 bases and J dropped 0 bases, with 10 bases sitting between them. The CDR3 runs to 15 residues. CDR3 residues: CAISPATANTGELFF. The CDR3 nucleotides are TGTGCCATCAGTCCGGCGACAGCGAACACCGGGGAGCTGTTTTTT.

This clonotype has just a few counts. The chain has TRBV7-9 and TRBJ2-7; no reliable D call. The germline gives CDR1 SEHNR, CDR2 FQNEAQ (reference sequence). This CDR3 is built from 12 residues. Trimming shortened V by 4 bases and J by 2 bases, and 6 bases separated the two germline ends. The CDR3 coding sequence is TGTGCCAGCAGCTCGGATGCCTACGAGCAGTACTTC. Protein: CASSSDAYEQYF.